These 24 T cell receptor beta chains were all obtained from the same sample, sequenced in a study of blood T cell repertoires in COVID-19. Only in-frame clones appear in the TCRdb table, and some are missing; sequencing was by immunoSEQ multiplex PCR. The repertoire consists of about 160,000 clones, with roughly 83% occurring once and the leading ten covering roughly 9%. Sequencing was carried out using peripheral blood. The receptors derive from a woman older than 75 with active or convalescent COVID-19.

This clone showed up just once. This chain joins TRBV29-1 and TRBJ2-3; TRBD1 is a possible D gene (6 bases). V dropped 1 base and J dropped 4 bases, with 18 bases sitting between them. CDR3 length: 16 residues. The germline gives CDR1 SQVTM, CDR2 ANQGSEA. Here the CDR3 reads CSVEGNTQGIPDTQYF. The CDR3 DNA reads TGCAGCGTTGAAGGAAACACCCAGGGGATCCCAGATACGCAGTATTTT.

V and J are TRBV12-3 or TRBV12-4 and TRBJ1-1; the D gene is possibly TRBD1 (5 bases). The ends were cut back, 8 bases at V and 10 bases at J, with 17 bases in the middle. The CDR3 is made up of 12 amino acids. The CDR3 here is CASWGDSLVAFF. The CDR3 coding sequence is TGTGCCAGCTGGGGGGATTCATTGGTAGCTTTCTTT.

V is TRBV7-2 and J is TRBJ2-5; 7 bases line up with TRBD2. CDR1 and CDR2 from the germline V gene are SGHTA and FQGNSA. The J segment lost 2 bases and the V segment lost 4 bases, leaving 4 bases of the junction unmatched. The CDR3 sequence is 14 residues long. The CDR3 region is CASSSVGGQETQYF. The CDR3 DNA follows: TGTGCCAGCAGCTCCGTGGGGGGGCAAGAGACCCAGTACTTC.

The CDR3 nucleotides read TGTGCCAGCAGTGACCCAGGGCCATACTACGAGCAGTACTTC. This gives the protein CASSDPGPYYEQYF. The chain uses TRBV6-1 and TRBJ2-7; D may be TRBD1 (5 bases). Germline values: CDR1 MNHNS, CDR2 SASEGT. The CDR3 covers 14 residues. The V and J ends lost 3 bases and 3 bases respectively, with 12 bases between them.

This chain joins TRBV4-3 and TRBJ1-6, with TRBD1 as a possible D gene (5 bases). Germline CDR1 LGHNA, CDR2 YSLEER. Trimming left V 0 bases short and J 3 bases short, with 6 bases between. This CDR3 has 15 amino acids. CDR3: CASSQDQGYNSPLHF. In DNA form, the CDR3 reads TGCGCCAGCAGCCAAGATCAGGGCTATAATTCACCCCTCCACTTT.

The chain couples TRBV7-9 to TRBJ2-2; D remains ambiguous. The V end was cut by 0 bases, the J end by 6 bases, with 8 bases between. This CDR3 comprises 14 residues. CDR1 is SEHNR, CDR2 FQNEAQ, per germline (reference sequence). CDR3 bases: TGTGCCAGCAGCTTAGCGGGCTGGGCCGGGGAGCTGTTTTTT. Translating it yields CASSLAGWAGELFF.

This chain connects TRBV14 to TRBJ1-6; D ambiguous. The V gene lost 4 bases and the J gene lost 9 bases, with 13 bases spanning the gap. The CDR3 contains 14 residues. Germline CDR1 and CDR2: SGHDN and FVKESK. Written as DNA, the CDR3 is TGTGCCAGCAGCCCTCTGGCGAGCGCTTCACCCCTCCACTTT. Its translation: CASSPLASASPLHF. Full variable domain (remainder filled in from reference TRBV14 and TRBJ1-6): EAGVTQFPSHSVIEKGQTVTLRCDPISGHDNLYWYRRVMGKEIKFLLHFVKESKQDESGMPNNRFLAERTGGTYSTLKVQPAELEDSGVYFCASSPLASASPLHFGNGTRLTVT.

The V gene is TRBV7-2, the J gene TRBJ1-1, with unresolved D. Germline V lookup: CDR1 SGHTA, CDR2 FQGNSA. The CDR3 runs to 14 residues. Trimming cost V 5 bases and J 0 bases, with 10 bases left between them. In nucleotides, the CDR3 is TGTGCCAGCAGCCCCGTGGGAGTGAACACTGAAGCTTTCTTT. Translation gives CASSPVGVNTEAFF.

The chain employs TRBV4-2 and TRBJ1-2; no clear D gene. The length of the CDR3 is 14 residues. CDR1 and CDR2 from the germline V gene are LGHNA and YNFKEQ. With 3 bases removed from V and 0 bases from J, the gap between germline ends came to 8 bases. Here the CDR3 reads CASSQLAANYGYTF. The CDR3 nucleotides read TGTGCCAGCAGCCAGCTGGCCGCTAACTATGGCTACACCTTC.

The chain combines TRBV5-1 with TRBJ1-1, with D tentatively TRBD1 (6 bases). Between the trimmed V and J ends, which lost 5 bases and 1 base, there was a span of 18 bases. Germline-derived CDR1 and CDR2 are SGHRS and YFSETQ. The CDR3 extends over 16 amino acids. Here the CDR3 DNA reads TGCGCCAGCAGTCGAGGCTGGGGACAACAGAACACTGAAGCTTTCTTT. Protein product: CASSRGWGQQNTEAFF.

This clone was seen only a few times. The V gene is TRBV5-4, the J gene TRBJ2-2, with D possibly being TRBD1 (5 bases). The CDR3 sequence is 16 residues long. The V and J ends lost 1 base and 0 bases respectively, with 10 bases between them. CDR1 is SGHNT, CDR2 YYREEE, per germline (reference sequence). CDR3 amino acids: CASSLSHRTNTGELFF. CDR3 nucleotide sequence: TGTGCCAGCAGCTTGAGCCACAGGACGAACACCGGGGAGCTGTTTTTT.

This clone has only a few counts. This chain links TRBV10-3 with TRBJ2-2; 11 bases map to TRBD1. The V gene end was trimmed by 6 bases and the J gene end by 5 bases; junction bases not matched to a gene: 5. Germline V gene data show CDR1 as ENHRY and CDR2 as SYGVKD. This CDR3 spans 15 amino acids. The chain's CDR3 is CAIRGQGASTGELFF. The CDR3, as DNA: TGTGCCATCAGAGGACAGGGGGCGTCGACCGGGGAGCTGTTTTTT.

This clone was observed a single time. The genes are TRBV4-3 and TRBJ1-1; 9 bases fit TRBD1. Looked up from germline, CDR1 is LGHNA and CDR2 is YSLEER. The CDR3 consists of 17 residues. V trimming: 3 bases; J trimming: 5 bases; junction bases outside the gene matches: 13. CDR3 amino acids: CASSHKTGGRGVTEAFF. Here the CDR3 DNA reads TGCGCCAGCAGCCACAAAACAGGGGGCAGAGGGGTAACTGAAGCTTTCTTT.

Details on this clone: This sample also contains other DNA sequences that code for the same CDR3. This rearrangement joins TRBV18 to TRBJ1-1, with 7 bases lining up with TRBD1. The CDR3 totals 15 residues. V lost 3 bases, J lost 1 base, and 5 bases stayed unmatched. CDR1 is KGHSH, CDR2 LQKENI, per germline. CDR3 in DNA: TGTGCCAGCTCACCTCCCGCAGGGGGGAACACTGAAGCTTTCTTT. This sequence encodes CASSPPAGGNTEAFF. Looking up the rest from reference TRBV18 and TRBJ1-1 gives the full variable domain: NAGVMQNPRHLVRRRGQEARLRCSPMKGHSHVYWYRQLPEEGLKFMVYLQKENIIDESGMPKERFSAEFPKEGPSILRIQQVVRGDSAAYFCASSPPAGGNTEAFFGQGTRLTVV.

This clone showed up just once. The chain links TRBV5-1 to TRBJ2-5; no reliable D call. The ends were cut back, 2 bases at V and 2 bases at J, with 7 bases in the middle. This CDR3 region has 13 residues. The germline V gene encodes CDR1 SGHRS and CDR2 YFSETQ. DNA of the CDR3: TGCGCCAGCAGCTTAACAGTACAAGAGACCCAGTACTTC. Protein product: CASSLTVQETQYF. Supplemented by reference TRBV5-1 and TRBJ2-5, the full variable domain reads KAGVTQTPRYLIKTRGQQVTLSCSPISGHRSVSWYQQTPGQGLQFLFEYFSETQRNKGNFPGRFSGRQFSNSRSEMNVSTLELGDSALYLCASSLTVQETQYFGPGTRLLVL.

The rearrangement uses TRBV6-5 and TRBJ1-2; 8 bases line up with TRBD1. The CDR3 is 12 amino acids. The germline V gene encodes CDR1 MNHEY and CDR2 SVGAGI. J lost 6 bases, V lost 6 bases, and 3 bases had no gene match. Here the CDR3 reads CASRSTGDGYTF. As DNA, the CDR3 is TGTGCCAGCAGGTCGACAGGGGATGGCTACACCTTC.

The chain joins TRBV7-2 to TRBJ1-1, with D unresolved. V dropped 3 bases and J dropped 4 bases, with 9 bases sitting between them. CDR1 and CDR2 from the germline V gene are SGHTA and FQGNSA. The CDR3 has 13 amino acids. The CDR3 sequence: CASSFREVTEAFF. CDR3 nucleotides: TGTGCCAGCAGCTTCCGGGAGGTCACTGAAGCTTTCTTT.

Concerning this clone itself: Other DNA sequences from this sample encode an identical CDR3 as well. The DNA for the CDR3 is TGCGCCAGCAGTCAGGGAAGCACAGATACGCAGTATTTT. As protein: CASSQGSTDTQYF. The V call is TRBV5-1, the J call TRBJ2-3; TRBD1 might be the D (5 bases). The germline CDR1 and CDR2 sequences are SGHRS and YFSETQ. This CDR3 is built from 13 residues. V was clipped by 5 bases and J by 0 bases, with 7 bases between them.

This sequence joins TRBV19 and TRBJ2-1; possibly TRBD2 for D (6 bases). The length of the CDR3 is 14 residues. V lost 4 bases and J lost 7, with 14 bases in between. Germline loops: CDR1 LNHDA, CDR2 SQIVND (reference sequence). The CDR3 DNA is TGTGCCAGTAGTACGCTCCCCCTAGCGAATGAGCAGTTCTTC. It is translated as CASSTLPLANEQFF.

This chain links TRBV11-3 with TRBJ2-1; 12 bases map to TRBD2. V gave up 0 bases and J gave up 6 bases; unmatched junction bases: 3. CDR1 is SGHNT and CDR2 is YENEEA in the germline V gene. The CDR3 totals 16 residues. CDR3 DNA: TGTGCCAGCAGCTTAGAGGGACTAGCGGGTCCCAATGAGCAGTTCTTC. Translation gives CASSLEGLAGPNEQFF.

J is TRBJ1-4 and V is TRBV19; 8 bases are a match to TRBD1. V shed 9 bases and J 1 base; nucleotides not matched to a gene: 4. This CDR3 comprises 14 residues. CDR1 LNHDA and CDR2 SQIVND come from the germline V gene (reference sequence). The CDR3 DNA is TGTGCCAGCTCCAGGGGGCTAACTAATGAAAAACTGTTTTTT. Amino acids: CASSRGLTNEKLFF.

The CDR3 spells CASSGIDSTGNYGYTF. The CDR3 region has the DNA TGTGCCAGCAGCGGCATCGACAGTACGGGTAACTATGGCTACACCTTC. This rearrangement joins TRBV9 to TRBJ1-2; a weak D match, TRBD1 (5 bases). This CDR3 spans 16 amino acids. The V and J ends lost 3 bases and 1 base respectively, with 16 bases between them. Germline CDR1 reads SGDLS; CDR2 reads YYNGEE.

This chain connects TRBV2 to TRBJ1-2, with TRBD1 identical over 7 bases. The trim removed 6 bases at V and 7 bases at J, leaving 8 bases unmatched. CDR1 SNHLY and CDR2 FYNNEI come from the germline V gene. This CDR3 comprises 13 residues. The CDR3 region has the DNA TGTGCCAGCAGAACCGGGGGGGACAGTGGCTACACCTTC. Its protein product is CASRTGGDSGYTF.

The chain recombines TRBV19 with TRBJ1-6; D gene uncertain. Germline CDR1 LNHDA, CDR2 SQIVND (reference sequence). The CDR3 totals 16 residues. Trimming removed 6 bases from V and 3 bases from J, with 15 bases in between. The CDR3 region has the DNA TGTGCCAGTAGCCAAACTACGGGGATCTATAATTCACCCCTCCACTTT. The encoded protein is CASSQTTGIYNSPLHF.